The T cell receptor (beta chain) described here comes from a study of CD8 T cells in Susac syndrome. The sequenced target, TCR beta, came from blood CD8+ and CD4+ T cells. In contrast to the negatively isolated CD8+ and CD4+ T cells, TEMRA cells were FACS-enriched. This CDR3 is 13 amino acids long. J was trimmed by 5 bases and V by 5 bases; bases with no gene match: 5. Germline-derived CDR1 and CDR2 are SQVTM and ANQGSEA. RNA was extracted with the RNeasy kit, and a quantity of 0.5 to 1 ug was reverse transcribed using random hexamers. With immunoSEQ multiplex PCR, TCR beta CDR3 was amplified across 54 Vbeta and 13 Jbeta. TCRdb ran MiXCR on the immunoSEQ multiplex PCR reads and lists one entry per CDR3 protein. The table lists some 180,000 distinct CDR3 sequences, 85% to 95% of them singletons. Study-level findings and limits: A relatively small number of individuals underwent TCR sequencing and HLA analysis.

As to this clonotype: The antigen is not known.

The gene calls are TRBV29-1 and TRBJ1-3, with TRBD1 matching 8 bases. The source material was CD4+ T cells from PBMCs. The receptor's source is a human donor in good health. CDR3 residues: CSVTGQGRNTIYF. The CDR3 nucleotides are TGCAGCGTTACAGGACAGGGCCGAAACACCATATATTTT.